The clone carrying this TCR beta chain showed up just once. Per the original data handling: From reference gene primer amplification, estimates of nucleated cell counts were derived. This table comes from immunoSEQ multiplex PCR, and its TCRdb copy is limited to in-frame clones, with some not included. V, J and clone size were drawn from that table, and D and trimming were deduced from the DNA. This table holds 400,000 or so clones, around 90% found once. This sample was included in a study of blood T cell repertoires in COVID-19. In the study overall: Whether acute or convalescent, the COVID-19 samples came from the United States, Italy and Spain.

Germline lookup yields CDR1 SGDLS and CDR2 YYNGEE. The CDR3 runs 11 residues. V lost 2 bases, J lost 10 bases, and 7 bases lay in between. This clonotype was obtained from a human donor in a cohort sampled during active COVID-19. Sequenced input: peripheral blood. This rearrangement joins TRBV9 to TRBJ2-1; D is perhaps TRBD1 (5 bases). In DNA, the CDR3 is TGTGCCAGCAGCGTGGGGCAGGAGCAGTTCTTC. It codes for CASSVGQEQFF.